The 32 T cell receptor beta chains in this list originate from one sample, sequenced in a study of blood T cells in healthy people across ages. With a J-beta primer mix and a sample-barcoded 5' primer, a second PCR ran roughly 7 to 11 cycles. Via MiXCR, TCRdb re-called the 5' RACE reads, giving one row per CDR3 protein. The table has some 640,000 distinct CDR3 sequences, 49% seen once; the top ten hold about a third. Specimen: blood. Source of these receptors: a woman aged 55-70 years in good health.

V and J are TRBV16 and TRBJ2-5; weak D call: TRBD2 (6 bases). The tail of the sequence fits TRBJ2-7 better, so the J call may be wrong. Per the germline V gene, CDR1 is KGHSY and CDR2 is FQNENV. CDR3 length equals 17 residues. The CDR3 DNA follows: TGTGCCAGCAGCCGAATCCCAAAGCTCGCGGGAATCTACGAGCAGTACTTC. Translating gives CASSRIPKLAGIYEQYF.

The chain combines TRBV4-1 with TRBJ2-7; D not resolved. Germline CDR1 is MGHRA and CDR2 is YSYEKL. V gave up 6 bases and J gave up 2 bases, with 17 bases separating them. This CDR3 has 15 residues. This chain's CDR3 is CASSPGQDGAYEQYF. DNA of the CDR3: TGCGCCAGCAGTCCCGGCCAAGACGGAGCCTACGAGCAGTACTTC.

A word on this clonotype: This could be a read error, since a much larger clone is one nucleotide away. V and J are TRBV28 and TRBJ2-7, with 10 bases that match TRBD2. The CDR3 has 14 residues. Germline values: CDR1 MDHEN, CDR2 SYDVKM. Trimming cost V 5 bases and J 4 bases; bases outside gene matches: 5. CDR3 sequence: CASSVLAGRYEQYF. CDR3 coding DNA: TGTGCCAGCAGTGTACTAGCGGGAAGGTACGAGCAGTACTTC.

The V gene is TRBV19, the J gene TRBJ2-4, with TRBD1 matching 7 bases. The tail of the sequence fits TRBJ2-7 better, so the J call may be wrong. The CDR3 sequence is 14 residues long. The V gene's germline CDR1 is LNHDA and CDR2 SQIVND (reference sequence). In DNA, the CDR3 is TGTGCCAGTAGTACCTGGACAGGCCCCTACGAGCAGTACTTC. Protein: CASSTWTGPYEQYF.

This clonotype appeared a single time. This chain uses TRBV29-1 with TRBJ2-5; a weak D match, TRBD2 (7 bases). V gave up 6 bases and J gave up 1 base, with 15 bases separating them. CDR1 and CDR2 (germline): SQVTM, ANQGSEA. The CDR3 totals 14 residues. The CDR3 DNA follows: TGCAGCGTCTCACGGGGGGCGGCCCAAGAGACCCAGTACTTC. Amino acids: CSVSRGAAQETQYF.

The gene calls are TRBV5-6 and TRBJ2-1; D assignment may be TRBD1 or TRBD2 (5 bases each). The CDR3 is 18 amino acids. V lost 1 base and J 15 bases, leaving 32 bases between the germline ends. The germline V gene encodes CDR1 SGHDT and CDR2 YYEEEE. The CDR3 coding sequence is TGTGCCAGCAGCTTGTTAGTGGGGCGGGCGCCTACTGAGGAACGCCCGTTCTTC. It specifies CASSLLVGRAPTEERPFF.

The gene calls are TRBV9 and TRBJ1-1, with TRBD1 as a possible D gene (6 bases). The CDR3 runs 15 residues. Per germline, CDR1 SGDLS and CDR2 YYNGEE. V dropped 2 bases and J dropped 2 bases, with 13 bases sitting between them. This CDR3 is CASSVRDTLNTEAFF. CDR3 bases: TGTGCCAGCAGCGTCCGGGACACCCTAAACACTGAAGCTTTCTTT.

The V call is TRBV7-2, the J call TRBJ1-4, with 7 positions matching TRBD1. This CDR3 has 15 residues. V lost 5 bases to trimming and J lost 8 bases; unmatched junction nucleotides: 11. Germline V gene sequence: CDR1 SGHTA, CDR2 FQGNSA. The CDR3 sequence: CASSPRRSGGEKLFF. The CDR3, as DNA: TGTGCCAGCAGCCCGAGAAGGTCAGGGGGGGAAAAACTGTTTTTT.

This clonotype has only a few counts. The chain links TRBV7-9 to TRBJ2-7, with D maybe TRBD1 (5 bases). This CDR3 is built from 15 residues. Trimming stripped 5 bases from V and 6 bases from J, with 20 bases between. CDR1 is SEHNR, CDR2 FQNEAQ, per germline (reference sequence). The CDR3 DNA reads TGTGCCAGCAGCCTAACAACAGGAACCCTCGTCGAGCAGTACTTC. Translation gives CASSLTTGTLVEQYF.

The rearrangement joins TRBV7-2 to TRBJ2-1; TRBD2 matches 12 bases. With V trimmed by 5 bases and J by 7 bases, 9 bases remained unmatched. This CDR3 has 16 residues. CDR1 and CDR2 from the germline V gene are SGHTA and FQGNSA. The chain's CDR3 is CASSAPLAGGQNEQFF. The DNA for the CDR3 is TGTGCCAGCAGCGCCCCCCTAGCGGGAGGGCAGAATGAGCAGTTCTTC.

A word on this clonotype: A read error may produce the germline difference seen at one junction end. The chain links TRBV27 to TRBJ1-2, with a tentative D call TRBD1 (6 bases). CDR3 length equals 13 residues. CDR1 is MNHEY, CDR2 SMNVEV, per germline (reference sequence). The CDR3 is CAGSVGGNDGYTF. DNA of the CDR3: TGTGCCGGCAGTGTGGGGGGCAACGATGGCTACACCTTC.

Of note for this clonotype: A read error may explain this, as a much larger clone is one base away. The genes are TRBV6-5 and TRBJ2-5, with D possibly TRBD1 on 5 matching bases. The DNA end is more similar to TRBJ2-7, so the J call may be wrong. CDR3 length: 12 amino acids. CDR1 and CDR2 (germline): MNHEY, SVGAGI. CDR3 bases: TGTGCCAGCAGCCCCGACAGTGACGAGCAGTACTTC. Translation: CASSPDSDEQYF.

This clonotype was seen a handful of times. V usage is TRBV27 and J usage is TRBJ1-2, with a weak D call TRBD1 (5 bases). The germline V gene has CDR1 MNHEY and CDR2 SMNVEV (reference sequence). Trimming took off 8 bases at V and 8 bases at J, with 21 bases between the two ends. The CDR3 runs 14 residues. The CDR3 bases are TGTGCCAGCGGACCCATGGGGGGATTAGGAGGCTACACCTTC. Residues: CASGPMGGLGGYTF.

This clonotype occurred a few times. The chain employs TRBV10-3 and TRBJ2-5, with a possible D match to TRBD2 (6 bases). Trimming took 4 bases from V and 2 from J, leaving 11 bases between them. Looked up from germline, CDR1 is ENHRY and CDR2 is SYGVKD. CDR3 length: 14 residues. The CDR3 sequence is CAISVNLAQETQYF. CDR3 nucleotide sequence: TGTGCCATCAGTGTTAATCTAGCGCAAGAGACCCAGTACTTC.

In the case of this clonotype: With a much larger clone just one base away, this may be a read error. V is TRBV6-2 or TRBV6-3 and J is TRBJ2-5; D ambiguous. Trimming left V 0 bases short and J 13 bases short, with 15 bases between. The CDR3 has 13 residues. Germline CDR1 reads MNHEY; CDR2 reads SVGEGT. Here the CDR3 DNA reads TGTGCCAGCAGTTACTCGAAGTCGAACGAGCTGTACTTC. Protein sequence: CASSYSKSNELYF.

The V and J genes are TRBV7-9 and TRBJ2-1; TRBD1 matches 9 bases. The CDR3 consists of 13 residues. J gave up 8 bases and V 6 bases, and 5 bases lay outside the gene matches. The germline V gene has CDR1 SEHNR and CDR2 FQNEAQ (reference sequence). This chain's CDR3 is CASRITGGDEQFF. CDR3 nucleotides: TGTGCCAGCAGGATTACAGGGGGCGATGAGCAGTTCTTC.

Here the CDR3 DNA reads TGCGCCAGCACCAACCCCGGGACAATGAACACTGAAGCTTTCTTT. Translated: CASTNPGTMNTEAFF. The chain links TRBV5-1 to TRBJ1-1; TRBD1 might be the D (6 bases). Germline V lookup: CDR1 SGHRS, CDR2 YFSETQ. The V and J ends lost 6 bases and 0 bases respectively, with 15 bases between them. The CDR3 is 15 amino acids.

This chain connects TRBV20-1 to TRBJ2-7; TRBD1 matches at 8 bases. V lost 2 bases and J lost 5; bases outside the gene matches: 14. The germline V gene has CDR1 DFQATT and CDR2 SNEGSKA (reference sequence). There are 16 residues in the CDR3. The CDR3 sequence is CSARWGDRTNSNEQYF. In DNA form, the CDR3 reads TGCAGTGCTAGATGGGGGGACAGGACAAATTCCAACGAGCAGTACTTC.

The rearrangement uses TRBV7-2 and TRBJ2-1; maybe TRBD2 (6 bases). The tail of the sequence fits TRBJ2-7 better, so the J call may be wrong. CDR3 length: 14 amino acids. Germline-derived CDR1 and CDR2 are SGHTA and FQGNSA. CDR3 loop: CASSLRREYNEQYF. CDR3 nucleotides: TGTGCCAGCAGCTTACGACGGGAGTACAATGAGCAGTACTTC.

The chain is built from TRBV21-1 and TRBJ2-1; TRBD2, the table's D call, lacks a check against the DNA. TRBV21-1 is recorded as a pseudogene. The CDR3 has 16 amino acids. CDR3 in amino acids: CASSKGGSPYYNEQFF. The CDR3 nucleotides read TGTGCCAGCAGCAAGGGAGGTAGCCCGTACTACAATGAGCAGTTCTTC.

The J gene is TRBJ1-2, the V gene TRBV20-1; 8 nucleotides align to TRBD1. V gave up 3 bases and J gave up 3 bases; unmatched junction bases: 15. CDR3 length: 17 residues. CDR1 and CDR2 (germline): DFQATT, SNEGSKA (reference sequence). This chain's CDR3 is CSASPVMGTGFDYGYTF. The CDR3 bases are TGCAGTGCTAGTCCCGTCATGGGGACAGGCTTTGACTATGGCTACACCTTC.

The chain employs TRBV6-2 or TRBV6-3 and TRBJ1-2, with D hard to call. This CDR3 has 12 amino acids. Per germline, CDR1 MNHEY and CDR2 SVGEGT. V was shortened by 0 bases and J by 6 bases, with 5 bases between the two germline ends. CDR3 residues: CASSYSVNGYTF. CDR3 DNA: TGTGCCAGCAGTTACTCGGTGAATGGCTACACCTTC.

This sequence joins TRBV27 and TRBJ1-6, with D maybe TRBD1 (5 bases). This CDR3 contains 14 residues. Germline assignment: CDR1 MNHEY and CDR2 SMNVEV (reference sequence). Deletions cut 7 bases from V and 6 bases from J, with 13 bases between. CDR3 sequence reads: CASTLRQSNSPLHF. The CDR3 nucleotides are TGTGCCAGCACCCTACGACAGAGTAATTCACCCCTCCACTTT.

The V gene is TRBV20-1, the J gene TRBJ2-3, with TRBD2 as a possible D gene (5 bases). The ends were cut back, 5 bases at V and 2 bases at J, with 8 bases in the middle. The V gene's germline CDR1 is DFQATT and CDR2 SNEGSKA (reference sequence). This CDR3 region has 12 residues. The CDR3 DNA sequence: TGCAGTGCTCGGCTAGCCACAGATACGCAGTATTTT. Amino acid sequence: CSARLATDTQYF.

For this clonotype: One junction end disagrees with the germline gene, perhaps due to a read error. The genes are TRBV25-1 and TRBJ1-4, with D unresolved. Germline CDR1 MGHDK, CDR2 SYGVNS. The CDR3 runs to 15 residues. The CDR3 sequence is CASSEMEATNEKPFF. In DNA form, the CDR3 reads TGTGCCAGCAGTGAAATGGAAGCAACTAATGAAAAACCGTTTTTT.

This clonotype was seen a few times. CDR3 in amino acids: CASTPSGQDTSGANVLTF. The CDR3 region has the DNA TGTGCCAGCACCCCATCGGGACAGGACACCTCTGGGGCCAACGTCCTGACTTTC. The chain recombines TRBV28 with TRBJ2-6; 8 bases match TRBD1. The CDR3 loop spans 18 amino acids. V trimming: 7 bases; J trimming: 0 bases; junction bases outside the gene matches: 11. The germline V gene encodes CDR1 MDHEN and CDR2 SYDVKM.

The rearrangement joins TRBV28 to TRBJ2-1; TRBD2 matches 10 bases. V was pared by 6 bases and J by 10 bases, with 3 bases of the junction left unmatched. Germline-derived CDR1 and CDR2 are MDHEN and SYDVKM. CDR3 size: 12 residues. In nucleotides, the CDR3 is TGTGCCAGCAGCCAACTAGCGGGAGAGCAGTTCTTC. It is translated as CASSQLAGEQFF.

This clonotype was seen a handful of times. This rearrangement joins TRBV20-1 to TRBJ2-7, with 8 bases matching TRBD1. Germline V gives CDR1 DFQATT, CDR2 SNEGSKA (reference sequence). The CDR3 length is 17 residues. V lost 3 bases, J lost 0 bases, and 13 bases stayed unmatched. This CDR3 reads CSASGPHRGKNSYEQYF. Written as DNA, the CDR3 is TGCAGTGCTAGTGGCCCCCACAGGGGGAAGAACTCCTACGAGCAGTACTTC.

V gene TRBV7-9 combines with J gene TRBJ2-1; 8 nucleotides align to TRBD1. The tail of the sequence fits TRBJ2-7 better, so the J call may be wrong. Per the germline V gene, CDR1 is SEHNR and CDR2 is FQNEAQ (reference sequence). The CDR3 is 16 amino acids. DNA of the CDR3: TGTGCCAGCAGCTTAGCCAGGGGGCTCGCCTACAATGAGCAGTACTTC. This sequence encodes CASSLARGLAYNEQYF.

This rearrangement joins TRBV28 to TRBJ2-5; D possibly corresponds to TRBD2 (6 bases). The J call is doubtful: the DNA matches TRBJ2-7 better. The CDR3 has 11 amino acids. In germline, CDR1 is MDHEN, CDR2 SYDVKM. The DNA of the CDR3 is TGTGCCACCATGGGGGGAAACGAGCAGTACTTC. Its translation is CATMGGNEQYF.

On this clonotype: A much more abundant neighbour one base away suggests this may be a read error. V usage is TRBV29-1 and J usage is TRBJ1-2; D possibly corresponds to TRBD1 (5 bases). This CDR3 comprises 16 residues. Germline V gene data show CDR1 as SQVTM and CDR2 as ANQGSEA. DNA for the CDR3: TGCAGAGTTGAAGGAAACAGGAAAAATCGAAACTATGGCTACACCTTC. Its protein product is CRVEGNRKNRNYGYTF.

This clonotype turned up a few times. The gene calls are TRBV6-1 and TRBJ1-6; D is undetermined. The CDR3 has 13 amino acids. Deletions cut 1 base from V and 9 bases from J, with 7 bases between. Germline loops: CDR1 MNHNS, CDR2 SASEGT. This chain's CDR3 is CASSEVSGSPLHF. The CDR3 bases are TGTGCCAGCAGTGAAGTGTCCGGTTCACCCCTCCACTTT.